The 23 T cell receptor beta chains below were found in one sample sequenced in a study of cytomegalovirus exposure and HLA in healthy donors (dated by TCRdb to the late 2010s). The method was the immunoSEQ multiplex PCR assay. For the multiplex PCR, a mixture combining 60 forward primers for TCR Vbeta segments and 13 reverse primers for TCR Jbeta segments was used. TCRdb's version of the immuneACCESS table is confined to in-frame rearrangements and falls short of the full clone set. An unresolved V gene accounts for under half of the shortfall where checked; the remainder is of unknown origin. The sample profile shows about 150,000 clones; 70% to 85% of them were found once. About 3.7% of the sample comes from the top ten. Sample: PBMCs. These receptors all stem from a male donor in good health and CMV-seronegative.

This clone was recorded only once. The gene calls are TRBV5-1 and TRBJ2-3; 8 bases are shared with TRBD2. After removal of 0 bases from V and 3 bases from J, the junction contained 6 bases not matched to a gene. Per the germline V gene, CDR1 is SGHRS and CDR2 is YFSETQ. This CDR3 contains 16 residues. The CDR3 bases are TGCGCCAGCAGCTTGGGAGGACTAGCAGGAACAGATACGCAGTATTTT. Translating it yields CASSLGGLAGTDTQYF.

This rearrangement joins TRBV19 to TRBJ2-3; 7 bases are shared with TRBD2. The CDR3 is 15 amino acids. In germline, CDR1 is LNHDA, CDR2 SQIVND (reference sequence). V was pared by 2 bases and J by 5 bases, with 7 bases of the junction left unmatched. The CDR3 loop is CASSILAGVRDTQYF. CDR3 sequence (DNA): TGTGCCAGTAGTATACTGGCGGGAGTGAGAGATACGCAGTATTTT.

V usage is TRBV7-2 and J usage is TRBJ2-2; D unclear. Between the trimmed V and J ends, which lost 1 base and 0 bases, there was a span of 15 bases. The CDR3 extends over 18 amino acids. Germline values: CDR1 SGHTA, CDR2 FQGNSA. As DNA, the CDR3 is TGTGCCAGCAGCTTAGGGGTTGTGAGAGGCCCGAACACCGGGGAGCTGTTTTTT. Its translation: CASSLGVVRGPNTGELFF.

The J gene is TRBJ2-7, the V gene TRBV28; TRBD1 matches 7 bases. The CDR3 loop spans 15 amino acids. Unmatched junction bases numbered 9, after V lost 4 bases and J lost 3 bases. CDR1 and CDR2 (germline): MDHEN, SYDVKM. CDR3 region: CASSSWDSLVYEQYF. The CDR3 DNA reads as TGTGCCAGCAGTTCCTGGGACAGTTTGGTCTACGAGCAGTACTTC.

On this clone itself: Distinct nucleotide sequences in the sample also encode this CDR3. This chain uses TRBV23-1 with TRBJ1-1; D gene unclear. TRBV23-1 is an open reading frame whose function is uncertain. Between the trimmed V and J ends, which lost 0 bases and 0 bases, there was a span of 14 bases. The CDR3 totals 17 residues. The CDR3 here is CASSQSRPGLLNTEAFF. Written as DNA, the CDR3 is TGCGCCAGCAGTCAATCTCGGCCAGGTCTGCTGAACACTGAAGCTTTCTTT.

The V and J genes are TRBV5-1 and TRBJ1-2, with 9 positions matching TRBD1. The CDR3 length is 14 residues. The germline CDR1 and CDR2 sequences are SGHRS and YFSETQ. The ends lost 0 bases at V and 5 bases at J; junction bases unmatched: 2. DNA of the CDR3: TGCGCCAGCAGCTTGGGGACAGGGGTATATGGCTACACCTTC. This gives the protein CASSLGTGVYGYTF.

The V and J genes are TRBV5-1 and TRBJ1-2; 8 nucleotides match TRBD1. Germline V gives CDR1 SGHRS, CDR2 YFSETQ. The V segment lost 4 bases and the J segment 5 bases; nucleotides outside the gene matches: 10. The CDR3 is made up of 15 amino acids. The CDR3 reads CASSASGQGWYGYTF. As DNA, the CDR3 is TGCGCCAGCAGCGCCTCCGGACAGGGATGGTATGGCTACACCTTC.

The CDR3 coding sequence is TGCAGCGTTGAAAGCCCAGGGGCTGGTTACGAGCAGTACTTC. Amino acid sequence: CSVESPGAGYEQYF. The chain recombines TRBV29-1 with TRBJ2-7, with D maybe TRBD1 (6 bases). The CDR3 runs to 14 residues. V gave up 2 bases and J gave up 4 bases, with 15 bases separating them. From germline, CDR1 is SQVTM and CDR2 ANQGSEA.

V and J are TRBV4-1 and TRBJ2-1, with 12 bases lining up with TRBD1. V trimming: 2 bases; J trimming: 10 bases; junction bases outside the gene matches: 9. Germline CDR1 MGHRA, CDR2 YSYEKL. The CDR3 is made up of 16 amino acids. The CDR3 loop is CASSQPSRDRGQEQFF. For the CDR3, the DNA is TGCGCCAGCAGCCAACCGTCCCGGGACAGGGGGCAGGAGCAGTTCTTC.

The V call is TRBV7-8, the J call TRBJ1-2; D remains ambiguous. This CDR3 region has 13 residues. V was trimmed by 6 bases and J by 8 bases, leaving 16 bases between them. The V gene's germline CDR1 is SGHVS and CDR2 FQNEAQ. The CDR3 loop is CASSPTSTVGYTF. In DNA form, the CDR3 reads TGTGCCAGCAGTCCAACCTCTACGGTCGGCTACACCTTC.

Here the CDR3 reads CASSTDMNTEAFF. In DNA form, the CDR3 reads TGTGCCAGCAGCACGGACATGAACACTGAAGCTTTCTTT. The chain links TRBV7-3 to TRBJ1-1; D is perhaps TRBD1 (5 bases). The CDR3 extends over 13 amino acids. Germline loops: CDR1 SGHTA, CDR2 FQGTGA. V was trimmed by 5 bases and J by 0 bases, leaving 7 bases between them. Filled out from reference TRBV7-3 and TRBJ1-1, the complete variable domain reads GAGVSQTPSNKVTEKGKYVELRCDPISGHTALYWYRQSLGQGPEFLIYFQGTGAADDSGLPNDRFFAVRPEGSVSTLKIQRTERGDSAVYLCASSTDMNTEAFFGQGTRLTVV.

This chain links TRBV27 with TRBJ2-1, with 8 nucleotides matching TRBD2. V was clipped by 0 bases and J by 2 bases; unmatched bases: 0. Germline lookup yields CDR1 MNHEY and CDR2 SMNVEV (reference sequence). There are 15 residues in the CDR3. This chain's CDR3 is CASSLSGRAYNEQFF. The CDR3 bases are TGTGCCAGCAGTTTATCCGGGAGGGCCTACAATGAGCAGTTCTTC.

The chain recombines TRBV5-4 with TRBJ2-7, with 7 nucleotides matching TRBD2. This CDR3 is built from 15 residues. Germline trimming cut 2 bases from V and 2 bases from J; bases unmatched to any gene: 7. Germline assignment: CDR1 SGHNT and CDR2 YYREEE (reference sequence). The CDR3 here is CASSLLGTNTYEQYF. CDR3 DNA sequence: TGTGCCAGCAGCTTACTAGGGACTAATACCTACGAGCAGTACTTC.

This clone appeared a few times. The chain employs TRBV7-9 and TRBJ2-2; 12 nucleotides line up with TRBD1. The CDR3 has 16 residues. Per the germline V gene, CDR1 is SEHNR and CDR2 is FQNEAQ (reference sequence). The J segment lost 6 bases and the V segment lost 3 bases, leaving 5 bases of the junction unmatched. CDR3 nucleotide sequence: TGTGCCAGCAGCTTCTCCGGGACAGGGGGCCCCGGGGAGCTGTTTTTT. As protein: CASSFSGTGGPGELFF.

This chain links TRBV4-3 with TRBJ2-4, with TRBD2 as a possible D gene (7 bases). The V and J ends lost 0 bases and 4 bases respectively, with 13 bases between them. The CDR3 contains 16 residues. Germline values: CDR1 LGHNA, CDR2 YSLEER. DNA of the CDR3: TGCGCCAGCAGCCAAGAGAAGGGGGGGATGAAAAACATTCAGTACTTC. Its translation is CASSQEKGGMKNIQYF.

V usage is TRBV10-3 and J usage is TRBJ2-3; 7 positions match TRBD2. V shed 2 bases, J shed 1 base, and the junction held 6 bases outside the gene matches. This CDR3 contains 16 residues. Germline assignment: CDR1 ENHRY and CDR2 SYGVKD. The CDR3 is CAISEDSGSRTDTQYF. DNA of the CDR3: TGTGCCATCAGTGAGGATAGCGGGTCTCGCACAGATACGCAGTATTTT.

The rearrangement uses TRBV4-3 and TRBJ2-6; D is perhaps TRBD2 (5 bases). Trimming cost V 4 bases and J 0 bases, with 16 bases left between them. The CDR3 length is 18 residues. Germline CDR1 and CDR2: LGHNA and YSLEER. CDR3 coding DNA: TGCGCCAGCAGCCTCAACCCTCCGGGGAACTCTGGGGCCAACGTCCTGACTTTC. Translating it yields CASSLNPPGNSGANVLTF.

This chain uses TRBV7-6 with TRBJ2-7; 8 bases line up with TRBD2. The CDR3 is 13 amino acids. The V segment lost 5 bases and the J segment 4 bases; nucleotides outside the gene matches: 4. CDR1 is SGHVS and CDR2 is FNYEAQ in the germline V gene. The DNA for the CDR3 is TGTGCCAGCAGCCCTAGCGGGCTATACGAGCAGTACTTC. Translation: CASSPSGLYEQYF.

The rearrangement links TRBV7-2 to TRBJ1-2; D is uncertain. This CDR3 is 13 amino acids long. Germline V CDR1 and CDR2: SGHTA, FQGNSA. The V gene lost 7 bases and the J gene lost 3 bases, with 12 bases spanning the gap. The CDR3 loop is CASNLRSYYGYTF. Here the CDR3 DNA reads TGTGCCAGCAACTTGAGGTCGTACTATGGCTACACCTTC.

The chain combines TRBV18 with TRBJ1-6; 7 bases match TRBD1. The CDR3 is made up of 14 amino acids. V shed 6 bases and J 4 bases; nucleotides not matched to a gene: 3. Germline lookup yields CDR1 KGHSH and CDR2 LQKENI. The CDR3 is CASSRDRYNSPLHF. As DNA, the CDR3 is TGTGCCAGCTCCCGGGACAGATATAATTCACCCCTCCACTTT.

V usage is TRBV2 and J usage is TRBJ2-6, with a tentative D call TRBD2 (6 bases). The CDR3 has 14 residues. V gave up 7 bases and J gave up 2 bases, with 9 bases separating them. Germline lookup yields CDR1 SNHLY and CDR2 FYNNEI. CDR3 in amino acids: CASTGGAGANVLTF. CDR3 nucleotide sequence: TGTGCCAGCACCGGCGGGGCTGGGGCCAACGTCCTGACTTTC.

This clone has more than one count but fewer than ten. The V call is TRBV19, the J call TRBJ2-5; D might be TRBD2 (6 bases). Germline V gives CDR1 LNHDA, CDR2 SQIVND (reference sequence). With 1 base removed from V and 1 base from J, the gap between germline ends came to 10 bases. CDR3 length: 15 residues. For the CDR3, the DNA is TGTGCCAGTAGTATAGCGGGAGCCTTCCAAGAGACCCAGTACTTC. Translating gives CASSIAGAFQETQYF.

V and J are TRBV28 and TRBJ1-3; D not certain. The CDR3 consists of 11 residues. CDR1 is MDHEN and CDR2 is SYDVKM in the germline V gene. V was pared by 2 bases and J by 7 bases, with 3 bases between. The CDR3 here is CASSLLNTIYF. The CDR3 DNA reads as TGTGCCAGCAGTTTACTGAACACCATATATTTT. Complete variable domain (other parts from reference TRBV28 and TRBJ1-3): DVKVTQSSRYLVKRTGEKVFLECVQDMDHENMFWYRQDPGLGLRLIYFSYDVKMKEKGDIPEGYSVSREKKERFSLILESASTNQTSMYLCASSLLNTIYFGEGSWLTVV.